The entry that follows covers one T cell receptor beta chain sequence. Antigen specificity is unknown. Assay used: immunoSEQ multiplex PCR; TCRdb lists only in-frame clones, some missing. The data contain 75,000 to 100,000 clones, 80% to 95% of them singletons. This specimen belongs to a study of graft-versus-host responses after intestinal transplantation. Points from the study as a whole: Recipient-marrow GvH clones were detected, some having first appeared in ileum or blood. Patients who carried graft-donor T cell macrochimerism also had high graft-versus-host to host-versus-graft clonal ratios in their allografts.

CDR3 size: 15 residues. Trimming cost V 4 bases and J 3 bases, with 17 bases left between them. Germline V gene data show CDR1 as SQVTM and CDR2 as ANQGSEA. The sequence derives from a human donor who received an intestinal transplant. This material consisted of unstimulated CD8+ T cells sorted from spleen or lymph node cells, taken before intestinal transplant. The chain couples TRBV29-1 to TRBJ2-3; D might be TRBD2 (6 bases). CDR3 protein: CSVATGEFRTDTQYF. Written as DNA, the CDR3 is TGCAGCGTTGCTACGGGGGAGTTTAGAACAGATACGCAGTATTTT.